This T cell receptor (beta chain) comes out of a study of CDR3 diversity in severe acne (dated by TCRdb to between 2019 and 2020). The receptor library was made with PCR. For sequencing, an Illumina HiSeq 2000 was employed. TCRdb trimmed the raw reads at Q25, called clones with MiXCR and kept productive beta chains. Records with the same CDR3 protein are collapsed into one entry carrying the most frequent genes and DNA. For this sample there are tens of thousands of distinct CDR3 sequences; 51% appear just once. The ten largest make up approximately 15% of the sample. Ten or more counts support this clonotype. Its specific antigen is unknown. Qualities for individual bases were not recorded, and no much larger clone is one base off. Relative to germline, V is 2 bases shorter and J is 0 bases shorter, with 8 bases between their ends. The CDR3 numbers 15 residues from cysteine through phenylalanine. Only the CDR3 region is kept as DNA, spanning 45 bases read in frame from base 1. From a lookup of the germline V gene, CDR1 and CDR2 are ENHRY and SYGVKD.

The chain couples TRBV10-3 to TRBJ1-3, with no confidently assigned D gene. Material: blood. The clonotype comes from a male donor in good health, without acne. The DNA sequence is given as TGTGCCATCAGTGAGGGGGAGAGCTCTGGAAACACCATATATTTT. Translation gives CAISEGESSGNTIYF.